This T cell receptor beta chain is drawn from a study of blood T cell repertoires in COVID-19. At the level of the study: Specimens from acute and convalescent COVID-19 originated in the United States, Italy and Spain. The cDNA or gDNA used as material had been derived from T cells, B-cell-depleted T cells, or PBMCs.

Per the original data handling: How many nucleated cells were present was estimated from reference gene primer amplification. Some clones are missing from TCRdb's copy, which holds only in-frame ones; the method was immunoSEQ multiplex PCR. V and J calls and clone size are given by that table; D and trimming were obtained from the DNA. The profile shows 90,000 to 130,000 clones, approximately 79% of them singletons. Germline CDR1 and CDR2: MNHEY and SMNVEV (reference sequence). With 6 bases clipped from V and 1 base from J, the junction kept 4 bases outside the gene matches. The CDR3 sequence is 14 residues long.

Material for sequencing was peripheral blood. The rearrangement joins TRBV27 to TRBJ2-3; 7 positions agree with TRBD1. The origin of this receptor is a woman aged 80 or older with active or convalescent COVID-19. The CDR3 reads CASSLDRGTDTQYF. The CDR3 bases are TGTGCCAGCAGCCTCGACAGGGGCACAGATACGCAGTATTTT.